The 10 T cell receptor beta chains below come from one sample, sequenced in a study of T-cell memory formation after mild COVID-19. Each CDR3 protein is one row after TCRdb ran MiXCR on the 5' RACE reads. The sample includes around 300,000 distinct CDR3 sequences, 18% of them seen just once. The sequencing input was PBMCs or a T cell subset sorted from them (not recorded which). These TCRs come from a man younger than 35 who had mild COVID-19 (a few samples of this study predate the infection). Cell type and time point are not known.

This clonotype occurred a few times. This chain links TRBV5-8 with TRBJ2-5; 11 nucleotides agree with TRBD1. With V trimmed by 4 bases and J by 3 bases, 8 bases remained unmatched. The germline gives CDR1 SGHTS, CDR2 YDEGEE. This CDR3 has 16 amino acids. The CDR3 sequence: CASSLGTGGREETQYF. DNA for the CDR3: TGTGCCAGCAGCCTGGGGACAGGGGGTAGGGAAGAGACCCAGTACTTC.

The rearrangement links TRBV4-3 to TRBJ2-3, with D tentatively TRBD2 (5 bases). This CDR3 region has 14 residues. V lost 1 base and J lost 7, with 12 bases in between. Looked up from germline, CDR1 is LGHNA and CDR2 is YSLEER. This CDR3 is CASSQAGKVNTQYF. Written as DNA, the CDR3 is TGCGCCAGCAGCCAAGCGGGGAAGGTGAATACGCAGTATTTT.

This clonotype occurred many times. CDR3 DNA sequence: TGCAGTGCTGGGGAGGCAGGCACAGATACGCAGTATTTT. Protein: CSAGEAGTDTQYF. The chain links TRBV20-1 to TRBJ2-3; D possibly corresponds to TRBD2 (6 bases). The germline CDR1 and CDR2 sequences are DFQATT and SNEGSKA (reference sequence). This CDR3 spans 13 amino acids. V lost 5 bases, J lost 1 base, and 10 bases lay in between.

The table lists this clonotype with a few counts. The chain has TRBV2 and TRBJ1-2; no reliable D call. This CDR3 contains 13 residues. V lost 7 bases and J 6 bases, leaving 15 bases between the germline ends. The germline V gene has CDR1 SNHLY and CDR2 FYNNEI. DNA of the CDR3: TGTGCCAGCACCGGAGGGCTCCTAGATGGCTACACCTTC. This sequence encodes CASTGGLLDGYTF. The full variable domain, in which reference TRBV2 and TRBJ1-2 provide the parts outside the CDR3, is EPEVTQTPSHQVTQMGQEVILRCVPISNHLYFYWYRQILGQKVEFLVSFYNNEISEKSEIFDDQFSVERPDGSNFTLKIRSTKLEDSAMYFCASTGGLLDGYTFGSGTRLTVV.

This clonotype was seen a few times. The rearrangement uses TRBV6-2 or TRBV6-3 and TRBJ1-4; D not certain. The CDR3 consists of 17 residues. CDR1 MNHEY and CDR2 SVGEGT come from the germline V gene. Between the trimmed V and J ends, which lost 0 bases and 5 bases, there was a span of 16 bases. CDR3 amino acids: CASSYSVHDDLNEKLFF. CDR3 bases: TGTGCCAGCAGTTACTCTGTTCACGACGACCTCAATGAAAAACTGTTTTTT.

The chain is built from TRBV6-1 and TRBJ2-2; tentatively, D is TRBD2 (6 bases). The V and J ends lost 4 bases and 0 bases respectively, with 12 bases between them. This CDR3 has 16 residues. The V gene's germline CDR1 is MNHNS and CDR2 SASEGT. The CDR3: CASSANPGANTGELFF. The CDR3 DNA reads as TGTGCCAGCAGTGCGAATCCGGGAGCGAACACCGGGGAGCTGTTTTTT.

The gene calls are TRBV10-3 and TRBJ1-6; 7 bases line up with TRBD1. The CDR3 totals 13 residues. Germline V gene lookup returns CDR1 ENHRY and CDR2 SYGVKD. Trimming removed 11 bases from V and 10 bases from J; junction bases left unmatched: 11. CDR3 sequence reads: CALRDSFDSPLHF. The CDR3 bases are TGTGCCTTACGGGACAGCTTTGACTCACCCCTCCACTTT.

This clonotype was seen more than once but under ten times. CDR3 sequence reads: CATRRYRSTDTQYF. The CDR3 DNA follows: TGTGCCACCAGGCGGTACAGGAGCACAGATACGCAGTATTTT. This rearrangement joins TRBV15 to TRBJ2-3; possible D gene TRBD1, 5 bases. The germline gives CDR1 LNHNV, CDR2 YYDKDF (reference sequence). The ends were cut back, 6 bases at V and 0 bases at J, with 10 bases in the middle. This CDR3 is 14 amino acids long. The full variable domain, with the rest looked up from reference TRBV15 and TRBJ2-3, is DAMVIQNPRYQVTQFGKPVTLSCSQTLNHNVMYWYQQKSSQAPKLLFHYYDKDFNNEADTPDNFQSRRPNTSFCFLDIRSPGLGDTAMYLCATRRYRSTDTQYFGPGTRLTVL.

The sample holds a few counts of this clonotype. The CDR3 loop is CASSFRLAGEGTDTQYF. The CDR3 bases are TGTGCCAGCAGCTTTCGACTAGCGGGGGAAGGCACAGATACGCAGTATTTT. V gene TRBV7-2 combines with J gene TRBJ2-3; TRBD2 agrees at 12 bases. The ends lost 3 bases at V and 1 base at J; junction bases unmatched: 5. There are 17 residues in the CDR3. Germline CDR1 is SGHTA and CDR2 is FQGNSA.

The J gene is TRBJ2-7, the V gene TRBV6-2 or TRBV6-3, with 7 nucleotides matching TRBD1. V lost 4 bases, J lost 7 bases, and 10 bases stayed unmatched. This CDR3 is built from 14 residues. The V gene's germline CDR1 is MNHEY and CDR2 SVGEGT. The CDR3 region has the DNA TGTGCCAGCAGTTTCGACAGGGCCGTCGGGGAGCAGTACGTC. Its protein is CASSFDRAVGEQYV.